The rows below give T cell receptor beta chains drawn from one sample of a study of cytomegalovirus exposure and HLA in healthy donors. Method: immunoSEQ multiplex PCR; TCRdb's copy keeps in-frame clones and lacks some. This sample has 150,000 to 200,000 clones, with 65% to 85% found just once. Sequenced sample: PBMCs. The receptors shown here come from a man aged 40-49 years in good health and CMV-seropositive. CDR3s include the opening cysteine and the closing phenylalanine or tryptophan. The D gene is left open where the match is weak. Expanded clones are given a class, and other clones once, few, many or no size at all.

>TRBV7-2|TRBJ2-7|.|.
TGTGCCAGCAGCTTAACCTATTACGAGCAGTACTTC
CASSLTYYEQYF
>TRBV10-3|TRBJ1-3|.|.
TGTGCCATAGGGGCTGGGTCCCCGGAAGGAAACACCATATATTTT
CAIGAGSPEGNTIYF
>TRBV5-4|TRBJ1-6|.|.
TGTGCCAGCAGCACCCGATCCAACGGGTATAATTCACCCCTCCACTTT
CASSTRSNGYNSPLHF
>TRBV7-9|TRBJ1-4|.|.
TGTGCCAGCAGCTTGGGGCAGGTTAATGAAAAACTGTTTTTT
CASSLGQVNEKLFF
>TRBV7-2|TRBJ1-5|.|.
TGTGCCAGCAGCTTAGCGGGGGGGTTTCGTAGCAATCAGCCCCAGCATTTT
CASSLAGGFRSNQPQHF
>TRBV6-1|TRBJ2-1|.|.
TGTGCCAGCAGTCCCATGGGGGGGCAGTTCTTC
CASSPMGGQFF
>TRBV10-3|TRBJ2-7|.|.
TGTGCCATCAGTGAGTGGGCGGGGAGGAAGGCCTACGAGCAGTACTTC
CAISEWAGRKAYEQYF
>TRBV30|TRBJ2-6|.|.
TGTGCCTGGAGTGTACGTCGGGACTCGGGCGTCCTGACTTTC
CAWSVRRDSGVLTF
>TRBV30|TRBJ1-1|.|.
TGTGCCTGGAGTGTACTGGGGGGACTGAACACTGAAGCTTTCTTT
CAWSVLGGLNTEAFF
>TRBV5-5|TRBJ2-7|.|.
TGTGCCAGCAGCACGGGACGGACTACCTACGAGCAGTACTTC
CASSTGRTTYEQYF
>TRBV19|TRBJ1-5|.|.
TGTGCCAGTAGCGAGACAGGCACTAGCAATCAGCCCCAGCATTTT
CASSETGTSNQPQHF
>TRBV7-9|TRBJ1-1|.|.
TGTGCCAGCAGCTTAGGATTGGTAGGGGGTAGTGAAGCTTTCTTT
CASSLGLVGGSEAFF
>TRBV14|TRBJ1-1|.|.
TGTGCCAGCAGATGGACAGTTAACACTGAAGCTTTCTTT
CASRWTVNTEAFF
>TRBV6-1|TRBJ2-4|.|TRBD1
TGTGCCAGCATCCAACCAGGGGGCTCACTTCAGTACTTC
CASIQPGGSLQYF
>TRBV6-5|TRBJ2-7|.|.
TGTGCCAGCAGTTACGGCGTCAGGGTCTCCTACGAGCAGTACTTC
CASSYGVRVSYEQYF
>TRBV6-1|TRBJ2-3|.|.
TGTGCCAGCAGTGAGCGGGGTCGCACAGATACGCAGTATTTT
CASSERGRTDTQYF
>TRBV6-6|TRBJ1-5|.|.
TGTGCCAGCAGTAGGACAGCTAGTCAGCCCCAGCATTTT
CASSRTASQPQHF
>TRBV19|TRBJ1-1|.|.
TGTGCCAGTAGGGACAGGAACACTGAAGCTTTCTTT
CASRDRNTEAFF
>TRBV27|TRBJ1-1|.|TRBD1
TGTGCCAGCAGTTTCCGGGACAGTAAAATGAACACTGAAGCTTTCTTT
CASSFRDSKMNTEAFF
>TRBV19|TRBJ2-3|.|TRBD1
TGTGCCAGTAGTCATGGACAGGGGGAGTGGGATACGCAGTATTTT
CASSHGQGEWDTQYF
>TRBV11-1|TRBJ2-7|.|.
TGTGCCAGCAGCCCCCTCGGTCGAGTCTACGAGCAGTACTTC
CASSPLGRVYEQYF
>TRBV13|TRBJ2-5|.|.
TGTGCCAGCAGCTTGAAGGGAGGACCCCAAGAGACCCAGTACTTC
CASSLKGGPQETQYF
>TRBV5-1|TRBJ1-2|.|.
TGCGCCAGCAGTCTTGGAGGTTCGGGGGGCCGCTATGGCTACACCTTC
CASSLGGSGGRYGYTF
>TRBV15|TRBJ1-6|.|TRBD1
TGTGCCACCAGCATTTCGGACAGGGCGGAGTCACCCCTCCACTTT
CATSISDRAESPLHF
>TRBV6-4|TRBJ2-4|once|.
TGTGCCAGCAGTGACCCCCGGGGGGCCGGTTTAGCCAAAAACATTCAGTACTTC
CASSDPRGAGLAKNIQYF
>TRBV4-3|TRBJ1-6|.|.
TGCGCCAGCAGCCTCCTCCGGGGGGGTAATTCACCCCTCCACTTT
CASSLLRGGNSPLHF
>TRBV9|TRBJ1-5|.|.
TGTGCCAGCAGCGCCGACAGTCGCAATCAGCCCCAGCATTTT
CASSADSRNQPQHF
>TRBV7-3|TRBJ1-1|.|.
TGTGCCAGCAGCTTAACGGGCAGATTGAACACTGAAGCTTTCTTT
CASSLTGRLNTEAFF
>TRBV6-5|TRBJ1-3|once|.
TGTGCCAGCAGGGACGATGGGGCCCGCCTAAACACCATATATTTT
CASRDDGARLNTIYF
>TRBV6-1|TRBJ1-3|many|.
TGTGCCAGCAGTGAAGCTGCAGGGGCCGGAAACACCATATATTTT
CASSEAAGAGNTIYF
>TRBV6-5|TRBJ1-2|.|TRBD1
TGTGCCAGCGCGACAGGGGGATATGGCTACACCTTC
CASATGGYGYTF
>TRBV19|TRBJ1-2|.|.
TGTGCCAGTAGTTTTTTGGATAGGGGCAGACCAAACTATGGCTACACCTTC
CASSFLDRGRPNYGYTF
>TRBV15|TRBJ1-5|.|TRBD1
TGTGCCACCAGCAGCGACAGGGGGGATCAGCCCCAGCATTTT
CATSSDRGDQPQHF
>TRBV20-1|TRBJ1-1|.|.
TGCAGTGCTAGTCCCCGCACTGAAGCTTTCTTT
CSASPRTEAFF
>TRBV27|TRBJ1-1|.|.
TGTGCCAGCAGTTTATCCTTTAGGGGCCTTACTGAAGCTTTCTTT
CASSLSFRGLTEAFF
>TRBV30|TRBJ1-2|.|.
TGTGCCTGGAGTCCAACAGGACAAAGTGGCTACACCTTC
CAWSPTGQSGYTF
>TRBV5-6|TRBJ2-1|.|.
TGTGCCAGCAGCTTGGAACAGTACTACAATGAGCAGTTCTTC
CASSLEQYYNEQFF
>TRBV2|TRBJ2-2|.|TRBD1
TGTGCCAGCACGGATCGGGACAGTGCGAACACCGGGGAGCTGTTTTTT
CASTDRDSANTGELFF
>TRBV6-5|TRBJ2-1|.|TRBD2
TGTGCCAGCAGTTACTCTCTAGCGGGGGGGGAAAATGAGCAGTTCTTC
CASSYSLAGGENEQFF
>TRBV4-3|TRBJ1-2|.|TRBD1
TGCGCCAGCAGCCCTAACCCAGGACAGGGGGCGTCCGGCTATGGCTACACCTTC
CASSPNPGQGASGYGYTF
>TRBV5-4|TRBJ2-2|.|.
TGTGCCAGCAGCTTGTGGCAGGGGAGAACCGGGGAGCTGTTTTTT
CASSLWQGRTGELFF
>TRBV6-5|TRBJ2-4|.|.
TGTGCCAGCAGTTCCCTACTAGCCAAAAACATTCAGTACTTC
CASSSLLAKNIQYF